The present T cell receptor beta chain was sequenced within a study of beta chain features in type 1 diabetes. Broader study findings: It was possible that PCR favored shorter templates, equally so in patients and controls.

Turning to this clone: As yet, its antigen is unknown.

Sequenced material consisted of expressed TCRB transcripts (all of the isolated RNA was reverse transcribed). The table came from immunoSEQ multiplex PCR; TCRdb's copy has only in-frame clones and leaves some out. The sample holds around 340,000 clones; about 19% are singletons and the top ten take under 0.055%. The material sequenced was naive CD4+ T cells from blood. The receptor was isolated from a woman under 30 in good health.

CDR3 residues: CAWNRETGDGYTF. CDR3 coding DNA: TGTGCCTGGAACCGCGAGACAGGGGATGGCTACACCTTC. The chain links TRBV30 to TRBJ1-2; the match to TRBD1 covers 8 bases. J lost 6 bases, V lost 4 bases, and 7 bases had no gene match. The CDR3 extends over 13 amino acids. Germline loops: CDR1 GTSNPN, CDR2 SVGIG (reference sequence). Full variable domain (rest looked up from reference TRBV30 and TRBJ1-2): SQTIHQWPATLVQPVGSPLSLECTVEGTSNPNLYWYRQAAGRGLQLLFYSVGIGQISSEVPQNLSASRPQDRQFILSSKKLLLSDSGFYLCAWNRETGDGYTFGSGTRLTVV.